The rows below give T cell receptor beta chains drawn from one sample of a study of breast tumors, draining lymph nodes, adjacent tissues. A single record per CDR3 protein comes from TCRdb applying MiXCR to the multiplex PCR reads. The repertoire holds 200,000 or so distinct CDR3 sequences, 30% to 40% seen once, with roughly 4.3% in the top ten. The sequencing sample was made of axillary lymph node tissue. The receptor source for this set is a female donor with breast cancer. Some clones in this sample may be carry-over from other donors' samples. Each CDR3 is given with its conserved first and last residue. Clone sizes are given selectively: once, few, many, or a class where the clone is expanded.

v_gene	abundance	j_gene	CDR3aa
TRBV20-1	many	TRBJ2-5	CSAQLAAQETQYF
TRBV6-5	-	TRBJ1-6	CASSHSKRGRGNSPLHF
TRBV6-6	few	TRBJ2-3	CASSHSSRGTDTQYF
TRBV5-5	-	TRBJ2-7	CASTLESGETYEQYF
TRBV10-3	many	TRBJ2-5	CAISVEGGQETQYF
TRBV3-1	many	TRBJ2-7	CASSQGTSGQYF
TRBV7-9	-	TRBJ1-2	CASSPYRGSGYTF
TRBV4-1	once	TRBJ2-5	CASSVDRDQPQYF
TRBV5-1	many	TRBJ2-1	CASSLSPGGVNEQFF
TRBV5-1	many	TRBJ2-3	CASSLSGGVADTQYF
TRBV10-1	-	TRBJ2-1	CASSKGGGGSYNEQFF
TRBV7-9	many	TRBJ1-2	CASSLEGAVYGYTF
TRBV24-1	few	TRBJ2-5	CATSDNGGEETQYF
TRBV6-2/TRBV6-3	few	TRBJ2-1	CASSSPGLAFNEQFF
TRBV4-3	many	TRBJ1-4	CASSQVGPVEKLFF
TRBV5-1	many	TRBJ2-7	CASSLEKGEKYF
TRBV25-1	once	TRBJ2-7	CASSATSGTSSYEQYF
TRBV7-8	many	TRBJ2-1	CASSSPLVPGGFF